This T cell receptor beta chain appears in the sequencing data of a study of shared clonotypes between healthy human individuals. As for the study in general: Contributing individuals were two females and a few males aged 18 to 49.

The CDR3 runs 16 residues. J was trimmed by 0 bases and V by 4 bases; bases with no gene match: 4. Germline V gives CDR1 MNHEY, CDR2 SMNVEV (reference sequence). The method was immunoSEQ multiplex PCR; TCRdb's version includes in-frame clones alone and lacks a portion of them. The sample records about 2 million clones, 85% to 95% being singletons. Sample: naive CD4+ T cells sorted from blood. Subset denoted: CD45RA+ positively selected. This clonotype was sampled from a man aged 18-30 years in good health. This chain uses TRBV27 with TRBJ2-2, with TRBD1 matching 8 bases. DNA for the CDR3: TGTGCCAGCAGTTCCCTACAGGGGGCGAACACCGGGGAGCTGTTTTTT. Protein: CASSSLQGANTGELFF.